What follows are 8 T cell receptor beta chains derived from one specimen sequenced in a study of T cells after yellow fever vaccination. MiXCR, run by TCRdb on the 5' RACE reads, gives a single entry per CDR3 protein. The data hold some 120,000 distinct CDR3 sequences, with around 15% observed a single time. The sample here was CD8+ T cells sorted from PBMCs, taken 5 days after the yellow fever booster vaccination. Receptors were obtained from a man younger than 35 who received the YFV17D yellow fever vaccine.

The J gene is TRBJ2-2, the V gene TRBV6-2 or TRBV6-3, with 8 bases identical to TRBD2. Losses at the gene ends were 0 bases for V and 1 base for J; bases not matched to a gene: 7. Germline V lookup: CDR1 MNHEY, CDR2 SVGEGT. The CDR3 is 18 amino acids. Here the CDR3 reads CASSYSILRGENTGELFF. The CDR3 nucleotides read TGTGCCAGCAGTTACTCGATCCTGCGGGGGGAGAACACCGGGGAGCTGTTTTTT.

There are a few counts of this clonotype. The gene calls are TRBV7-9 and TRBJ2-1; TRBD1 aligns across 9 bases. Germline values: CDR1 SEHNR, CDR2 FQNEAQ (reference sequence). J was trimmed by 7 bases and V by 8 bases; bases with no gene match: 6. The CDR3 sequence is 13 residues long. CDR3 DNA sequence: TGTGCCAGCGGCCGGACAGGGGATAATGAGCAGTTCTTC. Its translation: CASGRTGDNEQFF.

The chain's CDR3 is CASTPTKLAGPTDTQYF. The CDR3 nucleotides are TGTGCCAGCACCCCAACCAAACTAGCGGGGCCCACAGATACGCAGTATTTT. The chain joins TRBV2 to TRBJ2-3; 10 nucleotides align to TRBD2. This CDR3 region has 17 residues. Germline trimming cut 7 bases from V and 2 bases from J; bases unmatched to any gene: 12. Germline CDR1 reads SNHLY; CDR2 reads FYNNEI. The full variable domain, with the rest looked up from reference TRBV2 and TRBJ2-3, is EPEVTQTPSHQVTQMGQEVILRCVPISNHLYFYWYRQILGQKVEFLVSFYNNEISEKSEIFDDQFSVERPDGSNFTLKIRSTKLEDSAMYFCASTPTKLAGPTDTQYFGPGTRLTVL.

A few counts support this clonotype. The CDR3 DNA sequence: TGTGCCAGCAGCTTCATCAGGGGGGTTGAGACCCAGTACTTC. It specifies CASSFIRGVETQYF. V and J are TRBV7-2 and TRBJ2-5, with TRBD1 as a possible D gene (7 bases). V gave up 3 bases and J gave up 5 bases, with 13 bases separating them. Germline assignment: CDR1 SGHTA and CDR2 FQGNSA. The CDR3 contains 14 residues. Filled out from reference TRBV7-2 and TRBJ2-5, the complete variable domain reads GAGVSQSPSNKVTEKGKDVELRCDPISGHTALYWYRQSLGQGLEFLIYFQGNSAPDKSGLPSDRFSAERTGGSVSTLTIQRTQQEDSAVYLCASSFIRGVETQYFGPGTRLLVL.

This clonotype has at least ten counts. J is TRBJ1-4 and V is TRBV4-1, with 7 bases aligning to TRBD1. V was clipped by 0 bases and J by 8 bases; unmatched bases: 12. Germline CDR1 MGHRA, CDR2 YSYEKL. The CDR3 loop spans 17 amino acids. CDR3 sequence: CASSQESETGLGEKLFF. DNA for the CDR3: TGCGCCAGCAGCCAAGAGTCGGAGACAGGGCTGGGGGAAAAACTGTTTTTT.

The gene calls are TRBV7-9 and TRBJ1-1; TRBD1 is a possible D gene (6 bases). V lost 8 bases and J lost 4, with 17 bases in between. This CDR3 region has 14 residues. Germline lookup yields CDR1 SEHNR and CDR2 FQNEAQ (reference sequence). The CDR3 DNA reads TGTGCCAGCGGACCACCACAGGGTACCACTGAAGCTTTCTTT. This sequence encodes CASGPPQGTTEAFF.

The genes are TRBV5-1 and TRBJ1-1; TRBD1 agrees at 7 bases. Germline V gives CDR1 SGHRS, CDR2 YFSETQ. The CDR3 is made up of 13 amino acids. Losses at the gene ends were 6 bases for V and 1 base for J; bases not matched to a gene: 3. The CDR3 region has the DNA TGCGCCAGCAAGGGGGCCGGGAACACTGAAGCTTTCTTT. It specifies CASKGAGNTEAFF.

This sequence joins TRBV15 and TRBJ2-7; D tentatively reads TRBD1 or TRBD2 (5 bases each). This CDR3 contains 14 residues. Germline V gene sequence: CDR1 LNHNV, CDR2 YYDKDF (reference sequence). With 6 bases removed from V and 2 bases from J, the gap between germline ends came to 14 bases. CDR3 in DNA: TGTGCCACCAGTTTAGGGGACCGAGCCTACGAGCAGTACTTC. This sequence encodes CATSLGDRAYEQYF. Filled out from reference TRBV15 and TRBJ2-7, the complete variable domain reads DAMVIQNPRYQVTQFGKPVTLSCSQTLNHNVMYWYQQKSSQAPKLLFHYYDKDFNNEADTPDNFQSRRPNTSFCFLDIRSPGLGDTAMYLCATSLGDRAYEQYFGPGTRLTVT.